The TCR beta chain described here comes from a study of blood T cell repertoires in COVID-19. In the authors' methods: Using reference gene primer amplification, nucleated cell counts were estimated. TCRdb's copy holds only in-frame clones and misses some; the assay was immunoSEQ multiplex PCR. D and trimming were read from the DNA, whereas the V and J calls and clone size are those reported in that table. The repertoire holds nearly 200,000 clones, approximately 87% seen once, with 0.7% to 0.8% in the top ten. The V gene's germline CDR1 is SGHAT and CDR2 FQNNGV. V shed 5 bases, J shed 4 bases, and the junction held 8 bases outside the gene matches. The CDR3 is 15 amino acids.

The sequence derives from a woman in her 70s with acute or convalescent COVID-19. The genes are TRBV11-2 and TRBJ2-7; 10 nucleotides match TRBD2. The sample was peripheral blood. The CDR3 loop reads CASSRTSGGRYEQYF. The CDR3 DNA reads TGTGCCAGCAGCCGGACTAGCGGAGGCCGGTACGAGCAGTACTTC.